Listed below are T cell receptor beta chains from one sample, sequenced in a study of T cell responses to AZD1222 COVID-19 vaccine. Method: immunoSEQ multiplex PCR; TCRdb's copy keeps in-frame clones and lacks some. The profile shows 95,000 to 120,000 clones, 86% of them singletons. The source material was peripheral blood, sampled on day 0 of AZD1222 vaccination. Receptors originate from an adult in good health. Each CDR3 is given with its conserved first and last residue. Fields, in order: J gene, clone size, V gene, D gene, CDR3 protein, CDR3 DNA. D genes are given only for firm matches. Size is omitted from some rows. Given values are once, few, many or a class for expanded clones.

J: TRBJ1-1; size: .; V: TRBV18; D: .; CDR3: CASSPGVNTEAFF; DNA: TGTGCCAGCTCACCGGGCGTTAACACTGAAGCTTTCTTT
J: TRBJ2-5; size: .; V: TRBV15; D: .; CDR3: CATSRPEVETQYF; DNA: TGTGCCACCAGCAGACCGGAGGTAGAGACCCAGTACTTC
J: TRBJ1-4; size: .; V: TRBV6-5; D: .; CDR3: CASSTAREGEKLFF; DNA: TGTGCCAGCAGTACCGCTAGAGAGGGGGAAAAACTGTTTTTT
J: TRBJ2-3; size: .; V: TRBV7-6; D: TRBD2; CDR3: CASSRLAGGQDTQYF; DNA: TGTGCCAGCAGCAGACTAGCGGGGGGGCAAGATACGCAGTATTTT
J: TRBJ2-5; size: .; V: TRBV9; D: .; CDR3: CASSATPRFQETQYF; DNA: TGTGCCAGCAGCGCCACGCCGAGGTTCCAAGAGACCCAGTACTTC
J: TRBJ2-1; size: .; V: TRBV6-2/TRBV6-3; D: TRBD2; CDR3: CASSYSIGTSPSSYNEQFF; DNA: TGTGCCAGCAGTTACTCGATAGGGACTAGCCCGAGCTCCTACAATGAGCAGTTCTTC
J: TRBJ1-3; size: .; V: TRBV3-1/TRBV3-2; D: TRBD1; CDR3: CASSPGTGANTIYF; DNA: TGTGCCAGCAGCCCGGGGACAGGGGCGAACACCATATATTTT
J: TRBJ2-7; size: .; V: TRBV2; D: .; CDR3: CASTTRYEQYF; DNA: TGTGCCAGCACCACACGCTACGAGCAGTACTTC
J: TRBJ1-4; size: .; V: TRBV2; D: .; CDR3: CASRQAGTKLFF; DNA: TGTGCCAGCCGCCAAGCAGGGACCAAACTGTTTTTT
J: TRBJ1-2; size: .; V: TRBV4-1; D: .; CDR3: CASSQDPLALPTYGYTF; DNA: TGCGCCAGCAGCCAAGATCCTTTGGCGCTACCAACCTATGGCTACACCTTC
J: TRBJ2-7; size: once; V: TRBV10-1; D: .; CDR3: CASSDGYEQYF; DNA: TGCGCCAGCAGTGACGGCTACGAGCAGTACTTC
J: TRBJ2-7; size: .; V: TRBV30; D: TRBD1; CDR3: CAWSGDRDEQYF; DNA: TGTGCCTGGAGCGGGGACAGGGACGAGCAGTACTTC
J: TRBJ1-4; size: .; V: TRBV19; D: .; CDR3: CASSGGAEKLFF; DNA: TGTGCCAGTAGTGGGGGCGCTGAAAAACTGTTTTTT
J: TRBJ1-3; size: .; V: TRBV19; D: .; CDR3: CASQVQGPGNTIYF; DNA: TGTGCCAGTCAAGTACAGGGTCCAGGAAACACCATATATTTT
J: TRBJ1-1; size: .; V: TRBV2; D: .; CDR3: CASRGLLRGTEAFF; DNA: TGTGCCAGCAGGGGCCTTTTAAGGGGCACTGAAGCTTTCTTT
J: TRBJ2-2; size: .; V: TRBV24-1; D: .; CDR3: CATSDLGLTGELFF; DNA: TGTGCCACCAGTGATTTAGGGTTAACCGGGGAGCTGTTTTTT
J: TRBJ2-5; size: .; V: TRBV28; D: .; CDR3: CASSLGDWQETQYF; DNA: TGTGCCAGCAGTTTAGGGGACTGGCAAGAGACCCAGTACTTC
J: TRBJ1-1; size: .; V: TRBV3-1/TRBV3-2; D: .; CDR3: CASSQEIGYMNTEAFF; DNA: TGTGCCAGCAGCCAAGAAATAGGCTACATGAACACTGAAGCTTTCTTT
J: TRBJ1-1; size: .; V: TRBV6-1; D: .; CDR3: CASSETGNTEAFF; DNA: TGTGCCAGCAGTGAAACAGGGAACACTGAAGCTTTCTTT
J: TRBJ1-3; size: .; V: TRBV18; D: .; CDR3: CASSPLDSNVSGNTIYF; DNA: TGTGCCAGCTCACCCTTGGACAGCAACGTCTCTGGAAACACCATATATTTT
J: TRBJ1-5; size: once; V: TRBV2; D: .; CDR3: CASTTSRSNQPQHF; DNA: TGTGCCAGCACCACCAGCCGTAGCAATCAGCCCCAGCATTTT
J: TRBJ2-1; size: .; V: TRBV3-1/TRBV3-2; D: TRBD1; CDR3: CASSHSTGIYNEQFF; DNA: TGTGCCAGCAGCCATTCGACAGGGATCTACAATGAGCAGTTCTTC
J: TRBJ2-3; size: .; V: TRBV9; D: TRBD1; CDR3: CASSTDRADTQYF; DNA: TGTGCCAGCAGCACCGACAGGGCAGATACGCAGTATTTT
J: TRBJ2-7; size: once; V: TRBV5-1; D: TRBD1; CDR3: CASSGDRELNEQYF; DNA: TGCGCCAGCAGCGGGGACAGGGAATTGAACGAGCAGTACTTC
J: TRBJ1-3; size: .; V: TRBV9; D: .; CDR3: CASSGLGGSGNTIYF; DNA: TGTGCCAGCAGCGGGTTAGGGGGCTCTGGAAACACCATATATTTT
J: TRBJ1-2; size: .; V: TRBV4-1; D: .; CDR3: CASSHQGGGYGYTF; DNA: TGCGCCAGCAGCCACCAGGGAGGGGGCTATGGCTACACCTTC
J: TRBJ2-7; size: .; V: TRBV7-2; D: .; CDR3: CASSLQGGPYEQYF; DNA: TGTGCCAGCAGCTTACAGGGTGGGCCTTACGAGCAGTACTTC
J: TRBJ2-1; size: .; V: TRBV29-1; D: .; CDR3: CSVEDLRGYGANEQFF; DNA: TGCAGCGTTGAAGATCTAAGAGGGTATGGGGCCAATGAGCAGTTCTTC
J: TRBJ1-5; size: .; V: TRBV10-3; D: .; CDR3: CAISERGGSPNQPQHF; DNA: TGTGCCATCAGTGAGCGGGGAGGGAGCCCTAATCAGCCCCAGCATTTT
J: TRBJ1-2; size: once; V: TRBV5-6; D: .; CDR3: CASSLGAGALSSYGYTF; DNA: TGTGCCAGCAGCTTGGGGGCAGGAGCTCTTAGTAGCTATGGCTACACCTTC
J: TRBJ1-1; size: .; V: TRBV4-3; D: TRBD1; CDR3: CASSQRSDRGLIRFTEAFF; DNA: TGCGCCAGCAGCCAACGTAGCGACAGGGGGCTTATTCGGTTCACTGAAGCTTTCTTT
J: TRBJ2-5; size: few; V: TRBV14; D: .; CDR3: CASSQLEGAQGTQYF; DNA: TGTGCCAGCAGCCAACTGGAAGGCGCCCAGGGGACCCAGTACTTC
J: TRBJ2-1; size: .; V: TRBV6-6; D: TRBD1; CDR3: CASSNTGTGGGNEQFF; DNA: TGTGCCAGCAGTAACACCGGGACAGGGGGTGGGAATGAGCAGTTCTTC
J: TRBJ1-2; size: .; V: TRBV28; D: .; CDR3: CASSSEGLGRYGYTF; DNA: TGTGCCAGCAGTTCAGAGGGCCTTGGTCGGTACGGCTACACCTTC
J: TRBJ1-3; size: .; V: TRBV3-1/TRBV3-2; D: TRBD1; CDR3: CASSQTGGGGNTIYF; DNA: TGTGCCAGCAGCCAGACAGGGGGCGGTGGAAACACCATATATTTT
J: TRBJ2-3; size: .; V: TRBV11-1; D: .; CDR3: CASSLESAPNAQYF; DNA: TGTGCCAGCAGCTTAGAGTCGGCACCCAATGCGCAGTATTTT
J: TRBJ1-1; size: .; V: TRBV11-3; D: .; CDR3: CASSSTMNTEAFF; DNA: TGTGCCAGCAGCTCCACCATGAACACTGAAGCTTTCTTT
J: TRBJ1-2; size: .; V: TRBV2; D: .; CDR3: CASQRIHYTF; DNA: TGTGCCAGCCAGCGAATTCACTACACCTTC
J: TRBJ1-1; size: .; V: TRBV3-1/TRBV3-2; D: .; CDR3: CASSQGWSTEAFF; DNA: TGTGCCAGCAGCCAAGGGTGGAGCACTGAAGCTTTCTTT
J: TRBJ2-5; size: .; V: TRBV7-6; D: .; CDR3: CASSYPRGTSEETQYF; DNA: TGTGCCAGCAGCTACCCCCGGGGTACCAGTGAAGAGACCCAGTACTTC
J: TRBJ2-2; size: few; V: TRBV6-4; D: .; CDR3: CASSDSFGHQGTGELFF; DNA: TGTGCCAGCAGTGACTCCTTTGGGCATCAGGGCACCGGGGAGCTGTTTTTT
J: TRBJ2-5; size: .; V: TRBV28; D: .; CDR3: CASSAGRGVQETQYF; DNA: TGTGCCAGCAGTGCGGGGCGGGGCGTCCAAGAGACCCAGTACTTC
J: TRBJ2-1; size: .; V: TRBV5-4; D: .; CDR3: CASSAAADNSYNEQFF; DNA: TGTGCCAGCAGCGCAGCGGCGGATAACTCCTACAATGAGCAGTTCTTC
J: TRBJ1-6; size: few; V: TRBV5-1; D: .; CDR3: CASSLGAGNSPLHF; DNA: TGCGCCAGCAGCTTGGGGGCCGGAAATTCACCCCTCCACTTT
J: TRBJ1-1; size: .; V: TRBV6-5; D: .; CDR3: CASSYGIRNTEAFF; DNA: TGTGCCAGCAGTTACGGGATTAGGAACACTGAAGCTTTCTTT
J: TRBJ1-1; size: .; V: TRBV18; D: .; CDR3: CASSQDRQNTEAFF; DNA: TGTGCCAGCTCACAAGACCGCCAGAACACTGAAGCTTTCTTT
J: TRBJ2-2; size: .; V: TRBV30; D: .; CDR3: CAWSVMGAGELFF; DNA: TGTGCCTGGAGTGTAATGGGGGCAGGGGAGCTGTTTTTT
J: TRBJ1-5; size: few; V: TRBV27; D: .; CDR3: CASRVTPYSNQPQHF; DNA: TGTGCCAGCAGAGTGACCCCTTATAGCAATCAGCCCCAGCATTTT